A single sample gave rise to the 6 T cell receptor beta chains below, sequenced in a study of T cells in localized non-small cell lung cancer (dated by TCRdb to 2020 to 2021). Libraries came from the immunoSEQ multiplex PCR assay. TCRdb's version of the immuneACCESS table is confined to in-frame rearrangements and falls short of the full clone set. An unresolved V gene accounts for under half of the shortfall where checked; the remainder is of unknown origin. Across this sample there are over 30,000 clones, with around 84% seen only once. Around 3.9% of the sample belongs to the ten largest clones. The input for sequencing was peripheral blood, taken before any cancer treatment. The origin of the receptors is a male donor aged 60 or over with stage III lung adenocarcinoma.

The chain links TRBV6-5 to TRBJ2-1, with no clear D. Germline CDR1 reads MNHEY; CDR2 reads SVGAGI. V lost 6 bases and J lost 4, with 10 bases in between. The CDR3 covers 13 residues. This CDR3 reads CASRIIGYNEQFF. CDR3 nucleotides: TGTGCCAGCAGGATTATAGGTTACAATGAGCAGTTCTTC.

This chain links TRBV29-1 with TRBJ1-2; a possible D gene is TRBD1 (6 bases). Germline V CDR1 and CDR2: SQVTM, ANQGSEA. V was cut by 4 bases and J by 2 bases, with 8 bases left in between. CDR3 length: 12 amino acids. The CDR3 sequence is CSVGGGNYGYTF. For the CDR3, the DNA is TGCAGCGTTGGGGGGGGCAACTATGGCTACACCTTC. The whole variable domain, filled in from reference TRBV29-1 and TRBJ1-2, reads SAVISQKPSRDICQRGTSLTIQCQVDSQVTMMFWYRQQPGQSLTLIATANQGSEATYESGFVIDKFPISRPNLTFSTLTVSNMSPEDSSIYLCSVGGGNYGYTFGSGTRLTVV.

The chain joins TRBV7-9 to TRBJ2-1, with 8 bases identical to TRBD1. Germline V gene data show CDR1 as SEHNR and CDR2 as FQNEAQ (reference sequence). The CDR3 length is 15 residues. Germline trimming cut 1 base from V and 7 bases from J; bases unmatched to any gene: 6. The DNA for the CDR3 is TGTGCCAGCAGCTTAGAGTGGACAGGGCGGAATGAGCAGTTCTTC. This codes for CASSLEWTGRNEQFF.

The rearrangement links TRBV4-1 to TRBJ2-7, with D uncertain. Deletions cut 0 bases from V and 4 bases from J, with 7 bases between. This CDR3 is built from 13 residues. CDR1 MGHRA and CDR2 YSYEKL come from the germline V gene. Here the CDR3 reads CASSQDWPYEQYF. Here the CDR3 DNA reads TGCGCCAGCAGCCAAGATTGGCCTTACGAGCAGTACTTC.

V and J are TRBV2 and TRBJ2-7, with 7 bases lining up with TRBD2. Trimming removed 7 bases from V and 1 base from J; junction bases left unmatched: 10. This CDR3 is built from 15 residues. Germline V gene sequence: CDR1 SNHLY, CDR2 FYNNEI. The CDR3 loop reads CASTARASGSYEQYF. DNA for the CDR3: TGTGCCAGCACCGCGCGAGCTAGCGGATCCTACGAGCAGTACTTC.

V is TRBV7-9 and J is TRBJ2-3, with 8 bases that match TRBD2. This CDR3 has 15 residues. The germline gives CDR1 SEHNR, CDR2 FQNEAQ (reference sequence). Losses at the gene ends were 3 bases for V and 1 base for J; bases not matched to a gene: 3. CDR3 nucleotide sequence: TGTGCCAGCAGCTTCCCGACTAGCGGCACAGATACGCAGTATTTT. This encodes CASSFPTSGTDTQYF.